The entry below describes one TCR beta chain. The sample belongs to a study of CD8+ T cells in alopecia areata. Across the whole study: At a dose of 5 to 10 mg twice daily, oral tofacitinib was given to treated patients.

Looked up from germline, CDR1 is MNHEY and CDR2 is SVGAGI. Trimming removed 5 bases from V and 2 bases from J, with 16 bases in between. The CDR3 sequence is 15 residues long. PBMCs served as the source from which CD4+ and CD8+ T cells were sorted. cDNA serving as the sequencing template came from extracted, reverse transcribed RNA. The protocol was immunoSEQ multiplex PCR, while the TCRdb copy is restricted to in-frame clones and leaves out a portion. The sample includes over 150,000 clones, roughly 63% of them seen just once. This TCR derives from a human donor with alopecia areata. Specimen: CD4+ T cells sorted from blood, collected at week 0. The chain carries TRBV6-5 and TRBJ2-7; the D call may be TRBD1 or TRBD2 (5 bases each). This CDR3 reads CASSATGTVTYEQYF. As DNA, the CDR3 is TGTGCCAGCAGTGCGACCGGGACCGTAACCTACGAGCAGTACTTC.